This T cell receptor (beta chain) was obtained from a study of blood T cell repertoires in COVID-19. The study recruited people aged roughly 18 to 100 years across 24 US areas. Participant-reported clinical history was the basis for cohort assignment. The assay was immunoSEQ multiplex PCR, and TCRdb's table has in-frame clones only and misses some. The table has approximately 160,000 clones, more than 70% seen once. Germline V gives CDR1 SGDLS, CDR2 YYNGEE. The CDR3 runs 17 residues. V was clipped by 0 bases and J by 7 bases, with 23 bases between them. The chain has TRBV9 and TRBJ2-7; tentatively, D is TRBD1 (7 bases). Sequences were obtained from PBMCs or T cells enriched from blood (not recorded which). The clonotype originates from a woman in her fifties or sixties in a cohort exposed to, infected with or recovered from COVID-19 (not recorded which). CDR3 in amino acids: CASSVEGGRGLAREQYF. The DNA of the CDR3 is TGTGCCAGCAGCGTAGAGGGAGGAAGGGGGCTAGCTCGGGAGCAGTACTTC.